The T cell receptor beta chain under discussion was sequenced for a study of T-cell reconstitution after alpha-beta-depleted transplantation in children. This sample's TCRbeta library carried unique molecular identifier barcodes. TCRdb processed the PCR reads anew with MiXCR; each CDR3 protein has one entry. This sample carries 140,000 to 150,000 distinct CDR3 sequences, more than 8% of them seen once, and the ten largest clones take 15% to 20%. Looked up from germline, CDR1 is MDHEN and CDR2 is SYDVKM. The CDR3 is 14 residues long. V was clipped by 6 bases and J by 1 base, with 12 bases between them. Study-level points and caveats: Newly made T cells mostly supplied T-cell counts and diversity one year after transplant.

Comment on this clonotype: Its matching antigen is unknown.

This chain links TRBV28 with TRBJ1-1; D possibly corresponds to TRBD1 (5 bases). The source material was PBMCs, mostly from graft donor cells, sampled 180 days after TCRalphabeta/CD19-depleted stem cell transplant. The sequence was obtained from a female patient aged 2-15 years who had a stem cell transplant for congenital amegakaryocytic thrombocytopenia, so the T cells may come from the graft donor. The CDR3 DNA is TGTGCCAGCAGGGAGGGGACGGGGAACACTGAAGCTTTCTTT. It encodes CASREGTGNTEAFF.